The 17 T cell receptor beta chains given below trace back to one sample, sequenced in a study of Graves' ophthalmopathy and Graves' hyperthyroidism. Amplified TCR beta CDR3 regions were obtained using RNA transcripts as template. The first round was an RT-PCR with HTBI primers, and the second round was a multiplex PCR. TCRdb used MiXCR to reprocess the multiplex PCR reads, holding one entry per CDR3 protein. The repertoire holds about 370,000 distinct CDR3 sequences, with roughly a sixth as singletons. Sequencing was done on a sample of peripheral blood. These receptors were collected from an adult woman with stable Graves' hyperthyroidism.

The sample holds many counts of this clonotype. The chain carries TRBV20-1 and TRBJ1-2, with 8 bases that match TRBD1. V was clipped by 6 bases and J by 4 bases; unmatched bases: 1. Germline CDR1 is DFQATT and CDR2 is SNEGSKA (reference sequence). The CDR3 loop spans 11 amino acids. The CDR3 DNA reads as TGCAGTGCCGGGACAGGCTATGGCTACACCTTC. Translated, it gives CSAGTGYGYTF.

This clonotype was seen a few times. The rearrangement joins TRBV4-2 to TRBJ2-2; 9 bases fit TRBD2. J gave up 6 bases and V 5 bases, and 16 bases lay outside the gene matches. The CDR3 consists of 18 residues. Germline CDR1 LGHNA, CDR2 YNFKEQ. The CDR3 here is CASSGAGQFLAGPGELFF. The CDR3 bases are TGTGCCAGCAGCGGCGCAGGACAGTTCCTAGCGGGACCCGGGGAGCTGTTTTTT.

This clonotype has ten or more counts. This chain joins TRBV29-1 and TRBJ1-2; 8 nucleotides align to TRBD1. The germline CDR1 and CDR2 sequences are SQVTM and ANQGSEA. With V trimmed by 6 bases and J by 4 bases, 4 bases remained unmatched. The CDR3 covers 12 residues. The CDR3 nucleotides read TGCAGCGTCTCAGGGGGCAGCTATGGCTACACCTTC. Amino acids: CSVSGGSYGYTF.

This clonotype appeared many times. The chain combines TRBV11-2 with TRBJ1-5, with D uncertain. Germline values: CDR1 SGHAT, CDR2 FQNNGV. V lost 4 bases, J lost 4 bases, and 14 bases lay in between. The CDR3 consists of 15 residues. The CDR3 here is CASSSSLGGNQPQHF. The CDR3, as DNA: TGTGCCAGCAGCTCATCACTTGGAGGGAATCAGCCCCAGCATTTT.

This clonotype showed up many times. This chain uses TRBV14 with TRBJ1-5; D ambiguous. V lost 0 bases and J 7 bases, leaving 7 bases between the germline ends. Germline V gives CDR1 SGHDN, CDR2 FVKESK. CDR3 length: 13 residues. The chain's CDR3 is CASSQERGQPQHF. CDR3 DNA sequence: TGTGCCAGCAGCCAAGAGAGAGGGCAGCCCCAGCATTTT.

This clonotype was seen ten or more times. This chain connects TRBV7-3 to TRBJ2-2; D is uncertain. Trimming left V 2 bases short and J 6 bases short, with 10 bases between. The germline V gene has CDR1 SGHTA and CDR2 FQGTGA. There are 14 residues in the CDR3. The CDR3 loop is CASSLDTLPGELFF. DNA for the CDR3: TGTGCCAGCAGCTTAGATACCCTCCCCGGGGAGCTGTTTTTT.

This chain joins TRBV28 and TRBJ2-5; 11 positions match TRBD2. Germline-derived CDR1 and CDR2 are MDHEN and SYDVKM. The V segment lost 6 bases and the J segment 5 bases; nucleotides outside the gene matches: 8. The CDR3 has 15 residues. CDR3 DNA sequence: TGTGCCAGCAGCCAACCGACTAGCGGGATGGAGACCCAGTACTTC. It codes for CASSQPTSGMETQYF.

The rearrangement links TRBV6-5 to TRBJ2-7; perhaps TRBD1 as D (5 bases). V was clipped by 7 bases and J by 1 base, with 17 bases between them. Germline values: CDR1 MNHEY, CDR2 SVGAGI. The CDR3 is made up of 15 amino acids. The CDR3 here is CASITIDSTSYEQYF. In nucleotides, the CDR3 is TGTGCCAGCATTACAATAGACAGTACGTCCTACGAGCAGTACTTC.

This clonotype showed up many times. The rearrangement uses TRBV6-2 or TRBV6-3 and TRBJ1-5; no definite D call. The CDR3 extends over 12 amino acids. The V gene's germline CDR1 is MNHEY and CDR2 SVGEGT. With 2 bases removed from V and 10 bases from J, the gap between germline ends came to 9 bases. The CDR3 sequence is CASSYPELPQHF. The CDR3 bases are TGTGCCAGCAGTTACCCGGAGCTTCCCCAGCATTTT.

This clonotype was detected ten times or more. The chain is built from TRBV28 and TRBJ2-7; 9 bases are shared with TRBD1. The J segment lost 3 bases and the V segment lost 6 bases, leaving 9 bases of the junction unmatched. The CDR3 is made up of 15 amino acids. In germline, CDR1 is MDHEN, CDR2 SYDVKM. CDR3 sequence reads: CASRADRGALYEQYF. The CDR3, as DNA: TGTGCCAGCAGAGCGGACAGGGGTGCTCTCTACGAGCAGTACTTC.

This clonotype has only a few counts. The CDR3 spells CASSEEAGGNTGELFF. CDR3 in DNA: TGTGCCAGCAGTGAGGAGGCGGGAGGGAACACCGGGGAGCTGTTTTTT. The gene calls are TRBV2 and TRBJ2-2, with TRBD2 matching 8 bases. The germline CDR1 and CDR2 sequences are SNHLY and FYNNEI. V lost 3 bases, J lost 1 base, and 4 bases stayed unmatched. This CDR3 is built from 16 residues.

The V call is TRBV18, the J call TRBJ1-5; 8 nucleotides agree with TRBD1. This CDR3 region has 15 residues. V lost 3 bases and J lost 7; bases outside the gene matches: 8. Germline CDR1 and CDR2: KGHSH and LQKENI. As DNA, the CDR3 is TGTGCCAGCTCACCGACAGGGGATATAGGGCAGCCCCAGCATTTT. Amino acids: CASSPTGDIGQPQHF.

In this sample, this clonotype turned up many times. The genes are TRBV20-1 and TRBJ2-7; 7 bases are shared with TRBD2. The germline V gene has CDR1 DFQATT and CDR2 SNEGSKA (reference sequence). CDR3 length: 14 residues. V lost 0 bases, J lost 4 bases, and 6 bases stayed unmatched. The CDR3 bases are TGCAGTGCTAGAGATGGGACTACGGGATACGAGCAGTACTTC. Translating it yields CSARDGTTGYEQYF.

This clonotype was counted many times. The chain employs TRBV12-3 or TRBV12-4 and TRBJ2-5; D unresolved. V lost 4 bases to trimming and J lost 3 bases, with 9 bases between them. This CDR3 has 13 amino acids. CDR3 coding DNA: TGTGCCAGCAGTTCGTGGCAGGAAGAGACCCAGTACTTC. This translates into CASSSWQEETQYF.

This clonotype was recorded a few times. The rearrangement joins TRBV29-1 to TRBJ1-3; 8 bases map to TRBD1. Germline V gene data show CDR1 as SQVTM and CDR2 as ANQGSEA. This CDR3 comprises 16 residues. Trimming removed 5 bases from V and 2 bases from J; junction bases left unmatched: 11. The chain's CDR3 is CSVFSTQTGAGNTIYF. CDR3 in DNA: TGCAGCGTTTTTAGTACCCAGACAGGGGCTGGAAACACCATATATTTT.

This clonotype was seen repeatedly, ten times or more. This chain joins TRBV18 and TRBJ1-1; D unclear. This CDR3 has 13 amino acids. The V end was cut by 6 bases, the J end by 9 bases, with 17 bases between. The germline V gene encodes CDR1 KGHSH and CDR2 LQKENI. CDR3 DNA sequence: TGTGCCAGCTCTATAAGGAGAGATGGGAAAGCTTTCTTT. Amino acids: CASSIRRDGKAFF.

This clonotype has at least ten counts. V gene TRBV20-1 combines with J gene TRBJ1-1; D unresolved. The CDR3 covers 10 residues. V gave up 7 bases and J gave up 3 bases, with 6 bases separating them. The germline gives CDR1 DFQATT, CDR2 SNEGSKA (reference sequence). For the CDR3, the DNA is TGCAGTGTCGAGGACACTGAAGCTTTCTTT. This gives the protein CSVEDTEAFF.